This TCR beta chain was profiled in a study of T-cell reconstitution after alpha-beta-depleted transplantation in children. Study outcomes and limitations: Two months or so post-transplant, alpha-beta T cells reportedly derived from several hundred expanded graft clones. Some patients' high day-60 TCRbeta diversity was traced to surviving recipient T cells and thymic progenitors.

Trimming removed 1 base from V and 7 bases from J, with 7 bases in between. This CDR3 is built from 12 residues. The germline V gene has CDR1 SGHAT and CDR2 FQNNGV. As for this clonotype: Its antigen is as yet unknown.

A TCRbeta library incorporating unique molecular identifiers was prepared. From the PCR reads, TCRdb called clonotypes with MiXCR, one entry per CDR3 protein. The repertoire holds about 150,000 distinct CDR3 sequences, with 8.5% to 10% as singletons. This TCR came from a female patient aged 2-15 years who had a stem cell transplant for congenital amegakaryocytic thrombocytopenia, so the T cells may come from the graft donor. This sequence joins TRBV11-2 and TRBJ2-5; D is undetermined. The source was PBMCs, mostly from graft donor cells, collected 180 days after TCRalphabeta/CD19-depleted stem cell transplant. This CDR3 reads CASSLGPPTQYF. The CDR3 coding sequence is TGTGCCAGCAGCTTAGGTCCGCCGACCCAGTACTTC.